The 6 T cell receptor beta chains below were found in one sample sequenced in a study of cytomegalovirus exposure and HLA in healthy donors. The PCR was carried out with 60 Vbeta primers and 13 Jbeta primers. Measured with immunoSEQ multiplex PCR; TCRdb has only the in-frame clones, and not every one. The sample includes over 100,000 clones, about 77% of them seen just once. Sample: PBMCs. These receptors came from a woman in her thirties or forties in good health and CMV-seronegative.

The V call is TRBV7-2, the J call TRBJ1-2; perhaps TRBD1 as D (5 bases). Deletions cut 2 bases from V and 0 bases from J, with 10 bases between. The CDR3 sequence is 15 residues long. Germline V gene sequence: CDR1 SGHTA, CDR2 FQGNSA. The CDR3 region is CASSLRDFPNYGYTF. CDR3 in DNA: TGTGCCAGCAGCTTACGGGACTTTCCTAACTATGGCTACACCTTC.

The genes are TRBV19 and TRBJ2-7; 10 positions match TRBD1. Trimming at V came to 5 bases and at J to 6 bases, leaving 4 bases not matched to a gene. Germline lookup yields CDR1 LNHDA and CDR2 SQIVND (reference sequence). This CDR3 comprises 13 residues. DNA for the CDR3: TGTGCCAGTAGTTTTGGACAGGGGGGCGAGCAGTACTTC. This encodes CASSFGQGGEQYF.

A note on this clone: A junction end diverges from the germline sequence, so it may reflect a read error. The gene calls are TRBV7-9 and TRBJ2-7; 7 positions match TRBD1. Germline loops: CDR1 SEHNR, CDR2 FQNEAQ (reference sequence). The CDR3 sequence is 13 residues long. This CDR3 is CSSSPRQGYEQYF. Here the CDR3 DNA reads TGTTCCAGCAGCCCCCGACAGGGATACGAGCAGTACTTC.

The gene calls are TRBV27 and TRBJ2-5; 10 positions match TRBD1. The germline V gene encodes CDR1 MNHEY and CDR2 SMNVEV (reference sequence). The CDR3 is 15 amino acids. J lost 5 bases, V lost 4 bases, and 7 bases had no gene match. The CDR3 loop reads CASSSGQGRRETQYF. In DNA, the CDR3 is TGTGCCAGCAGTTCGGGACAGGGGAGGAGGGAGACCCAGTACTTC.

The chain recombines TRBV5-8 with TRBJ2-1; 11 nucleotides agree with TRBD2. The CDR3 extends over 15 amino acids. The germline V gene encodes CDR1 SGHTS and CDR2 YDEGEE. V was clipped by 3 bases and J by 5 bases; unmatched bases: 4. The CDR3 protein is CASSSVAGGNNEQFF. The CDR3 coding sequence is TGTGCCAGCAGCTCAGTAGCGGGGGGGAACAATGAGCAGTTCTTC.

The chain employs TRBV28 and TRBJ2-7; TRBD1 is a possible D gene (6 bases). The germline V gene encodes CDR1 MDHEN and CDR2 SYDVKM. CDR3 length: 13 amino acids. Trimming pared 4 bases from V and 4 bases from J, leaving 11 bases between. For the CDR3, the DNA is TGTGCCAGCAGTTCGGGACACTTATACGAGCAGTACTTC. It specifies CASSSGHLYEQYF.